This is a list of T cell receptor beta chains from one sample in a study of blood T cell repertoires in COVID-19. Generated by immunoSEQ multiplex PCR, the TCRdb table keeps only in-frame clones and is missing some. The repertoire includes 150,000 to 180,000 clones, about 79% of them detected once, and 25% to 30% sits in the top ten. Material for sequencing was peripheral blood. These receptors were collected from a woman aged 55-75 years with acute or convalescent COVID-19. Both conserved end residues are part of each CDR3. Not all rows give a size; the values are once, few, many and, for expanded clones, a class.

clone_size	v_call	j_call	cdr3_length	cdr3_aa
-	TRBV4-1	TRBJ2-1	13	CASSQERTGGQFF
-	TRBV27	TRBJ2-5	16	CASSTVRRGSQETQYF
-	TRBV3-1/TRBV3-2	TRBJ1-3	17	CASSRRGGGHSGNTIYF
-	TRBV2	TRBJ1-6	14	CASKGQGDNSPLHF
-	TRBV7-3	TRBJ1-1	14	CASSATTGITEAFF
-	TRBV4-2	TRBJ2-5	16	CASSQRAGGTQETQYF
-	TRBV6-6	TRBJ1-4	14	CASSYSGAAEKLFF
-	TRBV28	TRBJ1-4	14	CASSPLANNEKLFF
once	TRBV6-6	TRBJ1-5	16	CASFGQGAYSNQPQHF
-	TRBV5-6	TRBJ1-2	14	CASSQGGEHYGYTF
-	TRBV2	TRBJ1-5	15	CASMAPVGFGQPQHF
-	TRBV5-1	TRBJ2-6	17	CASSSTGAVSGANVLTF
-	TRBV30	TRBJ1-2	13	CAWSLGVSYGYTF
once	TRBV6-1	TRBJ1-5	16	CASSAYHRGPYQPQHF